A selection of T cell receptor beta chains follows, all from one sample in a study of blood T cell repertoires in COVID-19. Sequencing used immunoSEQ multiplex PCR; TCRdb keeps in-frame clones, though not all of them. The repertoire holds around 70,000 clones, around nine tenths seen once, with 29% in the top ten. Sequencing was done on a sample of peripheral blood. The receptors shown here come from a woman of 80 years or more with active or convalescent COVID-19. The CDR3 runs from the conserved cysteine through the conserved F or W. A D gene is named only where the DNA matches it firmly. Size tells how often a clone was seen (once, few, many) or the class of an expanded clone, and some rows leave it out.

J,D,size,V,CDR3,DNA
TRBJ2-2,TRBD2,NA,TRBV7-9,CAMSAGGYRTGELFF,TGTGCCATGAGCGCGGGGGGATACCGCACCGGGGAGCTGTTTTTT
TRBJ2-2,NA,once,TRBV7-2,CASSLGGTFTGELFF,TGTGCCAGCAGCTTAGGCGGGACTTTCACCGGGGAGCTGTTTTTT
TRBJ1-4,TRBD1,NA,TRBV5-1,CASSSRTGGNNEKLFF,TGCGCCAGCAGCTCGAGGACAGGGGGTAACAATGAAAAACTGTTTTTT
TRBJ1-6,TRBD1,NA,TRBV11-2,CASSVGGADVSPLHF,TGTGCCAGCAGCGTAGGGGGCGCAGACGTTTCACCCCTCCACTTT
TRBJ1-2,TRBD1,NA,TRBV7-2,CASSSRAETGSMVNGYTF,TGTGCCAGCAGCTCTAGAGCGGAGACAGGGTCAATGGTCAATGGCTACACCTTC
TRBJ2-2,NA,once,TRBV14,CASSQEWGRSAGELFF,TGTGCCAGCAGCCAAGAATGGGGGAGGTCCGCCGGGGAGCTGTTTTTT
TRBJ1-1,NA,NA,TRBV7-3,CASSSDRNTEAFF,TGTGCCAGCAGCTCGGACAGGAACACTGAAGCTTTCTTT
TRBJ1-4,NA,NA,TRBV4-3,CASSQGAGTTNEKLFF,TGCGCCAGCAGCCAAGGAGCAGGGACAACTAATGAAAAACTGTTTTTT
TRBJ1-6,NA,NA,TRBV30,CALEGGGYSPLHF,TGTGCCTTGGAGGGGGGGGGATATTCACCCCTCCACTTT
TRBJ2-5,NA,NA,TRBV11-2,CASSLAADPDQETQYF,TGTGCCAGCAGCTTAGCCGCGGATCCGGACCAAGAGACCCAGTACTTC
TRBJ2-7,TRBD1,NA,TRBV29-1,CSVESPDRGIGEQYF,TGCAGCGTTGAGTCCCCGGACAGGGGAATAGGCGAGCAGTACTTC
TRBJ1-4,TRBD1,NA,TRBV29-1,CSVSRTGATNEKLFF,TGCAGCGTCTCACGGACAGGCGCAACTAATGAAAAACTGTTTTTT
TRBJ1-1,NA,NA,TRBV19,CASSTGETEAFF,TGTGCCAGTAGTACTGGGGAGACTGAAGCTTTCTTT
TRBJ1-2,NA,NA,TRBV11-2,CASSLTQGRASVYGYTF,TGTGCCAGCAGCTTAACGCAGGGCCGGGCCTCGGTCTATGGCTACACCTTC
TRBJ1-3,NA,NA,TRBV11-2,CASSLDWGRTGNTIYF,TGTGCCAGCAGCTTAGACTGGGGGAGGACTGGAAACACCATATATTTT
TRBJ2-7,TRBD1,NA,TRBV6-5,CASSYLRTGEAEQYF,TGTGCCAGCAGTTACCTCAGGACAGGGGAGGCCGAGCAGTACTTC
TRBJ1-6,NA,NA,TRBV5-6,CASSFSTQGSPLHF,TGTGCCAGCAGCTTTAGTACCCAGGGGTCACCCCTCCACTTT
TRBJ1-3,TRBD1,once,TRBV28,CASRRDRGNTIYF,TGTGCCAGCAGACGGGACAGGGGAAACACCATATATTTT
TRBJ2-5,TRBD2,NA,TRBV3-1/TRBV3-2,CASSQARGGQETQYF,TGTGCCAGCAGCCAGGCGCGGGGGGGCCAAGAGACCCAGTACTTC
TRBJ2-3,TRBD1,NA,TRBV19,CASGTGTGNTDTQYF,TGTGCCAGCGGGACCGGGACAGGGAACACAGATACGCAGTATTTT